The 11 T cell receptor beta chains given below trace back to one sample, sequenced in a study of blood T cell repertoires in COVID-19. Clones were read by immunoSEQ multiplex PCR, and TCRdb kept only the in-frame ones, dropping some. The sample lists 270,000 or so clones; about 90% were seen once. Sequencing input: PBMCs or T cells enriched from blood (not recorded which). The source of these receptors is a woman in her twenties or thirties with acute COVID-19.

The V and J genes are TRBV2 and TRBJ2-7; D is perhaps TRBD2 (5 bases). There are 16 residues in the CDR3. Looked up from germline, CDR1 is SNHLY and CDR2 is FYNNEI. Trimming left V 2 bases short and J 4 bases short, with 18 bases between. The CDR3 here is CASSERELVVGYEQYF. The DNA for the CDR3 is TGTGCCAGCAGTGAACGAGAACTAGTGGTGGGATACGAGCAGTACTTC.

V usage is TRBV4-3 and J usage is TRBJ2-1, with 7 bases aligning to TRBD2. V lost 4 bases to trimming and J lost 4 bases; unmatched junction nucleotides: 13. From germline, CDR1 is LGHNA and CDR2 YSLEER. CDR3 size: 17 residues. CDR3 loop: CASSRLGWTSSYNEQFF. The CDR3, as DNA: TGCGCCAGCAGCCGTTTGGGGTGGACTAGTAGTTACAATGAGCAGTTCTTC.

This chain connects TRBV4-3 to TRBJ2-1, with 8 bases fitting TRBD1. Germline values: CDR1 LGHNA, CDR2 YSLEER. The J segment lost 6 bases and the V segment lost 0 bases, leaving 7 bases of the junction unmatched. The CDR3 is 16 amino acids. The chain's CDR3 is CASSQDTGQGSNEQFF. The CDR3 DNA sequence: TGCGCCAGCAGCCAAGACACAGGACAGGGTTCCAATGAGCAGTTCTTC.

V usage is TRBV5-8 and J usage is TRBJ2-7; the D gene is possibly TRBD2 (6 bases). The CDR3 has 16 residues. The V end was cut by 2 bases, the J end by 2 bases, with 17 bases between. Germline lookup yields CDR1 SGHTS and CDR2 YDEGEE. DNA of the CDR3: TGTGCCAGCAGCTTCCATTCCCTAGCGAAGGCCTACGAGCAGTACTTC. Translated: CASSFHSLAKAYEQYF.

The V and J genes are TRBV24-1 and TRBJ1-4, with D tentatively TRBD1 (6 bases). The germline V and J ends were trimmed by 4 bases and 4 bases, with 9 bases remaining between them. The CDR3 extends over 14 amino acids. Per germline, CDR1 KGHDR and CDR2 SFDVKD. DNA of the CDR3: TGTGCCACCAGTGACGACAGGAATAATGAAAAACTGTTTTTT. It translates to CATSDDRNNEKLFF.

The CDR3 sequence is CANRQDSSGANVLTF. The CDR3 nucleotides are TGTGCCAACAGACAGGATTCCTCTGGGGCCAACGTCCTGACTTTC. J is TRBJ2-6 and V is TRBV2, with D possibly matching TRBD1 (6 bases). The CDR3 is 15 amino acids. Germline V gives CDR1 SNHLY, CDR2 FYNNEI. Deletions cut 10 bases from V and 0 bases from J, with 13 bases between.

The rearrangement links TRBV28 to TRBJ2-3, with 10 positions matching TRBD2. Losses at the gene ends were 8 bases for V and 6 bases for J; bases not matched to a gene: 11. The CDR3 extends over 15 amino acids. CDR1 and CDR2 (germline): MDHEN, SYDVKM. CDR3 sequence: CASEGGASGSDTQYF. The CDR3 coding sequence is TGTGCCAGCGAGGGGGGGGCTAGCGGGAGCGATACGCAGTATTTT.

The gene calls are TRBV19 and TRBJ2-2; the match to TRBD1 covers 11 bases. The CDR3 sequence is 17 residues long. The V segment lost 9 bases and the J segment 0 bases; nucleotides outside the gene matches: 9. Germline-derived CDR1 and CDR2 are LNHDA and SQIVND (reference sequence). CDR3 coding DNA: TGTGCCAGCCGCGGACAGGGGGCCGCCACGAACACCGGGGAGCTGTTTTTT. Translating it yields CASRGQGAATNTGELFF. The variable domain in full, with the rest retrieved from reference TRBV19 and TRBJ2-2, is DGGITQSPKYLFRKEGQNVTLSCEQNLNHDAMYWYRQDPGQGLRLIYYSQIVNDFQKGDIAEGYSVSREKKESFPLTVTSAQKNPTAFYLCASRGQGAATNTGELFFGEGSRLTVL.

The gene calls are TRBV18 and TRBJ1-1; possible D gene TRBD1, 6 bases. Germline CDR1 reads KGHSH; CDR2 reads LQKENI. V lost 4 bases, J lost 3 bases, and 9 bases lay in between. CDR3 length: 13 amino acids. The CDR3 nucleotides are TGTGCCAGCTCACAGGGGGTAGACACTGAAGCTTTCTTT. It yields the protein CASSQGVDTEAFF. The complete variable domain, with remaining parts taken from reference TRBV18 and TRBJ1-1, reads NAGVMQNPRHLVRRRGQEARLRCSPMKGHSHVYWYRQLPEEGLKFMVYLQKENIIDESGMPKERFSAEFPKEGPSILRIQQVVRGDSAAYFCASSQGVDTEAFFGQGTRLTVV.

The chain combines TRBV10-3 with TRBJ1-1; 8 bases are a match to TRBD1. The CDR3 is 15 amino acids. Germline CDR1 is ENHRY and CDR2 is SYGVKD. The V and J ends lost 8 bases and 3 bases, in that order; junction bases with no gene match: 11. The CDR3 DNA reads TGTGCCATCTCCCGGGCAGGGGGCTACGACACTGAAGCTTTCTTT. This gives the protein CAISRAGGYDTEAFF.

J is TRBJ1-5 and V is TRBV10-3; 7 positions agree with TRBD1. V lost 0 bases and J lost 6; bases outside the gene matches: 2. The CDR3 runs to 14 residues. CDR1 is ENHRY, CDR2 SYGVKD, per germline. CDR3 residues: CAISESTGFQPQHF. The CDR3 DNA sequence: TGTGCCATCAGTGAGTCGACAGGGTTTCAGCCCCAGCATTTT.